Presented here are 21 T cell receptor beta chains from one specimen sequenced in a study of T cells in Graves' hyperthyroidism and ophthalmopathy (dated by TCRdb to the late 2010s). The library relied on multiplex PCR. Instrument used: Illumina HiSeq 2000. The TCR beta CDR3 regions were amplified from the RNA transcripts. A first-round RT-PCR of the TCR CDR3 used the HTBI primer set with the Qiagen OneStep RT-PCR kit. TCRdb itself trimmed the public reads at Q25 with fastp, ran MiXCR and retained productive beta chains. Each CDR3 protein appears once, grouped with its most common genes and DNA. This sample comprises some 500,000 distinct CDR3 sequences, approximately 15% of them detected only once. The ten largest clones represent 15% to 20% of the sample. The sequencing sample was made of blood. Receptor source: a woman aged 18-29 years with Graves' hyperthyroidism.

The rearrangement uses TRBV18 and TRBJ1-1; 8 nucleotides agree with TRBD1. The CDR3 consists of 13 residues. Germline V gene data show CDR1 as KGHSH and CDR2 as LQKENI. The V segment lost 2 bases and the J segment 11 bases; nucleotides outside the gene matches: 7. The CDR3 sequence: CASSPGQGAVAFF. The CDR3 region has the DNA TGTGCCAGCTCACCAGGTCAGGGGGCCGTGGCTTTCTTT.

The CDR3 nucleotides are TGTGCCAGCAGCCAGATGCAGGGGGCTTCTGTTGGCTACACCTTC. This translates into CASSQMQGASVGYTF. The chain couples TRBV14 to TRBJ1-2, with 8 positions matching TRBD1. The trim removed 3 bases at V and 7 bases at J, leaving 10 bases unmatched. This CDR3 is built from 15 residues. In germline, CDR1 is SGHDN, CDR2 FVKESK. The complete variable domain, with remaining parts taken from reference TRBV14 and TRBJ1-2, reads EAGVTQFPSHSVIEKGQTVTLRCDPISGHDNLYWYRRVMGKEIKFLLHFVKESKQDESGMPNNRFLAERTGGTYSTLKVQPAELEDSGVYFCASSQMQGASVGYTFGSGTRLTVV.

Many counts were recorded for this clonotype. This chain joins TRBV12-5 and TRBJ2-5, with TRBD1 as a possible D gene (6 bases). The CDR3 sequence is 15 residues long. V lost 0 bases to trimming and J lost 5 bases, with 13 bases between them. Per the germline V gene, CDR1 is LGHNT and CDR2 is FRNRAP. The CDR3 DNA reads as TGTGCTAGTGGTTTGGTACAGGGTCGTATGGAGACCCAGTACTTC. It encodes CASGLVQGRMETQYF. The whole variable domain, remainder taken from reference TRBV12-5 and TRBJ2-5, is DARVTQTPRHKVTEMGQEVTMRCQPILGHNTVFWYRQTMMQGLELLAYFRNRAPLDDSGMPKDRFSAEMPDATLATLKIQPSEPRDSAVYFCASGLVQGRMETQYFGPGTRLLVL.

This clonotype was counted at least ten times. V is TRBV12-3 or TRBV12-4 and J is TRBJ2-4; D ambiguous. Trimming took off 5 bases at V and 1 base at J, with 3 bases between the two ends. CDR3 length equals 12 residues. In DNA, the CDR3 is TGTGCCAGCAGTATGGCCAAAAACATTCAGTACTTC. It encodes CASSMAKNIQYF.

The chain couples TRBV25-1 to TRBJ1-4; 7 bases match TRBD1. The V segment lost 4 bases and the J segment 8 bases; nucleotides outside the gene matches: 10. Germline CDR1 reads MGHDK; CDR2 reads SYGVNS. The CDR3 sequence is 15 residues long. CDR3 region: CASSADRVVGEKLFF. CDR3 bases: TGTGCCAGCAGTGCAGACAGGGTCGTGGGAGAAAAACTGTTTTTT.

This clonotype was counted many times. The chain combines TRBV19 with TRBJ2-2; 7 bases map to TRBD1. Germline V lookup: CDR1 LNHDA, CDR2 SQIVND (reference sequence). The trim removed 7 bases at V and 8 bases at J, leaving 19 bases unmatched. This CDR3 region has 17 residues. In nucleotides, the CDR3 is TGTGCCAGTACTCCTCAAGCTGGACAGGCTTTGTTGGGGGAGCTGTTTTTT. Translating it yields CASTPQAGQALLGELFF.

The sample holds many counts of this clonotype. The chain has TRBV11-2 and TRBJ2-2, with D possibly matching TRBD2 (6 bases). CDR1 and CDR2 (germline): SGHAT, FQNNGV. The CDR3 has 16 amino acids. V gave up 2 bases and J gave up 2 bases, with 12 bases separating them. The CDR3 region is CASSLSGPPNTGELFF. CDR3 coding DNA: TGTGCCAGCAGCTTAAGCGGGCCTCCCAACACCGGGGAGCTGTTTTTT.

This clonotype was counted at least ten times. This chain connects TRBV12-3 or TRBV12-4 to TRBJ2-3; 8 bases match TRBD1. J was trimmed by 3 bases and V by 5 bases; bases with no gene match: 16. This CDR3 spans 18 amino acids. The CDR3 loop is CASSPGKTGGLLTDTQYF. CDR3 DNA sequence: TGTGCCAGCAGTCCAGGCAAAACAGGGGGGTTGTTGACAGATACGCAGTATTTT.

This clonotype was seen at least ten times. The V gene is TRBV27, the J gene TRBJ2-1; D is undetermined. The germline CDR1 and CDR2 sequences are MNHEY and SMNVEV (reference sequence). The CDR3 extends over 13 amino acids. Deletions cut 6 bases from V and 5 bases from J, with 11 bases between. CDR3 region: CASSFIRDNEQFF. The DNA for the CDR3 is TGTGCCAGCAGCTTTATCCGGGACAATGAGCAGTTCTTC.

This clonotype came up many times. The chain couples TRBV11-2 to TRBJ2-7; D might be TRBD2 (6 bases). Germline values: CDR1 SGHAT, CDR2 FQNNGV. Trimming left V 5 bases short and J 0 bases short, with 17 bases between. The CDR3 extends over 16 amino acids. CDR3 nucleotide sequence: TGTGCCAGCAGCCTGGGGGGTCCCGCGCGCTCCTACGAGCAGTACTTC. It codes for CASSLGGPARSYEQYF. The full variable domain, with the rest looked up from reference TRBV11-2 and TRBJ2-7, is EAGVAQSPRYKIIEKRQSVAFWCNPISGHATLYWYQQILGQGPKLLIQFQNNGVVDDSQLPKDRFSAERLKGVDSTLKIQPAKLEDSAVYLCASSLGGPARSYEQYFGPGTRLTVT.

Concerning this clonotype: One base away lies a much larger clone, so this may be a sequencing read error. The chain joins TRBV12-3 or TRBV12-4 to TRBJ2-5, with TRBD2 as a possible D gene (6 bases). V was trimmed by 8 bases and J by 7 bases, leaving 20 bases between them. The CDR3 loop spans 14 amino acids. The CDR3 sequence: CASGGGLSKGTQYF. DNA for the CDR3: TGTGCCAGCGGCGGTGGACTATCCAAGGGGACCCAGTACTTC.

The genes are TRBV30 and TRBJ1-1; 10 bases agree with TRBD1. Germline CDR1 reads GTSNPN; CDR2 reads SVGIG (reference sequence). With V trimmed by 3 bases and J by 8 bases, 6 bases remained unmatched. The CDR3 is made up of 13 amino acids. DNA of the CDR3: TGTGCCTGGAGCCGGGACAGGGGTTTCGAAGCTTTCTTT. Amino acid sequence: CAWSRDRGFEAFF.

At least ten counts were recorded for this clonotype. This rearrangement joins TRBV11-1 to TRBJ1-1, with D hard to call. Deletions cut 4 bases from V and 7 bases from J, with 13 bases between. The germline gives CDR1 SGHAT, CDR2 FQDESV (reference sequence). The CDR3 totals 13 residues. The chain's CDR3 is CASSWTDSGEAFF. DNA of the CDR3: TGTGCCAGCAGCTGGACGGACTCGGGTGAAGCTTTCTTT.

Many counts were recorded for this clonotype. This chain links TRBV11-2 with TRBJ1-1; 8 bases map to TRBD1. The CDR3 runs to 15 residues. The germline gives CDR1 SGHAT, CDR2 FQNNGV. V lost 7 bases to trimming and J lost 2 bases; unmatched junction nucleotides: 9. The CDR3 sequence: CASTNRGATNTEAFF. The CDR3 DNA follows: TGTGCCAGCACCAACAGGGGGGCTACTAACACTGAAGCTTTCTTT.

This clonotype was observed many times. V usage is TRBV7-2 and J usage is TRBJ2-3, with D unresolved. The germline V and J ends were trimmed by 6 bases and 2 bases, with 9 bases remaining between them. The germline V gene has CDR1 SGHTA and CDR2 FQGNSA. This CDR3 spans 13 amino acids. The chain's CDR3 is CASSWVTTDTQYF. The CDR3 DNA is TGTGCCAGCAGTTGGGTAACCACAGATACGCAGTATTTT.

The chain carries TRBV10-3 and TRBJ2-3; D possibly corresponds to TRBD2 (5 bases). Trimming cost V 2 bases and J 1 base, with 10 bases left between them. The CDR3 is made up of 15 amino acids. Germline V gene lookup returns CDR1 ENHRY and CDR2 SYGVKD. CDR3 sequence: CAISEPVRGTDTQYF. Here the CDR3 DNA reads TGTGCCATCAGTGAGCCCGTGAGGGGCACAGATACGCAGTATTTT.

For this clonotype: A single base separates this from a much larger clone, so it may be a read error. The J gene is TRBJ2-1, the V gene TRBV7-9; D is unresolved. CDR3 size: 15 residues. Looked up from germline, CDR1 is SEHNR and CDR2 is FQNEAQ (reference sequence). This chain's CDR3 is CASSLGYGSHNEQFF. The CDR3 DNA follows: TGTGCCAGCAGCTTGGGGTATGGCTCCCACAATGAGCAGTTCTTC.

V gene TRBV4-1 combines with J gene TRBJ1-2, with TRBD1 matching 10 bases. Germline values: CDR1 MGHRA, CDR2 YSYEKL. Unmatched junction bases numbered 8, after V lost 0 bases and J lost 4 bases. The CDR3 spans 17 residues. This CDR3 reads CASSQDGDRGESYGYTF. Written as DNA, the CDR3 is TGCGCCAGCAGCCAAGATGGGGACAGGGGAGAAAGCTATGGCTACACCTTC.

This clonotype was found many times. The rearrangement uses TRBV11-2 and TRBJ1-1; D is possibly TRBD1 (6 bases). The CDR3 totals 13 residues. Trimming took off 5 bases at V and 11 bases at J, with 18 bases between the two ends. Germline V gene lookup returns CDR1 SGHAT and CDR2 FQNNGV. The chain's CDR3 is CASSLQDSVPAFF. The CDR3 bases are TGTGCCAGCAGCCTCCAGGACAGCGTACCGGCTTTCTTT.

This clonotype was detected only a few times. This rearrangement joins TRBV5-6 to TRBJ2-1; 11 positions match TRBD2. CDR3 size: 14 residues. V lost 4 bases to trimming and J lost 9 bases; unmatched junction nucleotides: 6. Germline lookup yields CDR1 SGHDT and CDR2 YYEEEE. CDR3 loop: CASSIAGGPIEQFF. The CDR3 DNA follows: TGTGCCAGCAGCATAGCGGGAGGGCCAATTGAGCAGTTCTTC.

The table lists this clonotype with many counts. V usage is TRBV19 and J usage is TRBJ2-5; D is possibly TRBD1 or TRBD2 (6 bases each). The CDR3 is 14 residues long. V was cut by 4 bases and J by 2 bases, with 11 bases left in between. The V gene's germline CDR1 is LNHDA and CDR2 SQIVND (reference sequence). The CDR3 DNA reads TGTGCCAGTAGTAGGGGGGACAAGCAAGAGACCCAGTACTTC. It translates to CASSRGDKQETQYF.